What follows are 4 T cell receptor beta chains derived from one specimen sequenced in a study of persistence of HIV-infected CD4 T cells. Their antigen targets remain unknown. The immunoSEQ assay was version 4, run in survey mode. The protocol was immunoSEQ multiplex PCR, while the TCRdb copy is restricted to in-frame clones and leaves out a portion. This sample has some 48,000 clones, with around 72% found just once. The stimulus was lysate of CMV-infected fibroblasts, roughly 10 ug/mL. Sorted nonresponding memory CD4+ T cells were CD40L-negative, CD69-negative, CD45RO-high. The source material was CD4+ T cells sorted from PBMCs after roughly 18-hour stimulation, sampled from a patient who received antiretroviral therapy. The receptors originated from an adult man with HIV who was CMV-seropositive.

This chain's CDR3 is CASSYSLTEGGPNGELFF. Written as DNA, the CDR3 is TGTGCCAGCAGTTATTCCTTGACCGAGGGGGGGCCAAACGGGGAGCTGTTTTTT. The chain links TRBV6-2 or TRBV6-3 to TRBJ2-2, with D possibly being TRBD2 (7 bases). V was cut by 3 bases and J by 7 bases, with 24 bases left in between. Germline V gene sequence: CDR1 MNHEY, CDR2 SVGEGT. This CDR3 has 18 residues.

The V call is TRBV9, the J call TRBJ2-1; D remains ambiguous. V shed 0 bases and J shed 2 bases, with 9 bases lying between them. This CDR3 spans 15 amino acids. Looked up from germline, CDR1 is SGDLS and CDR2 is YYNGEE. The CDR3 nucleotides are TGTGCCAGCAGCGTAGAACTACGACCCTACAATGAGCAGTTCTTC. As protein: CASSVELRPYNEQFF.

The chain employs TRBV2 and TRBJ2-2; maybe TRBD1 (6 bases). Germline V gene sequence: CDR1 SNHLY, CDR2 FYNNEI. CDR3 length equals 16 residues. The V and J ends lost 8 bases and 5 bases respectively, with 21 bases between them. CDR3 DNA sequence: TGTGCCAGCTTAAATAGAGTAGGAGGACAGACCGGGGAGCTGTTTTTT. Translation: CASLNRVGGQTGELFF.

The genes are TRBV6-6 and TRBJ2-1, with 11 bases identical to TRBD1. This CDR3 comprises 15 residues. Per germline, CDR1 MNHNY and CDR2 SVGAGI (reference sequence). V dropped 2 bases and J dropped 5; count of bases not matched to a gene: 2. CDR3 coding DNA: TGTGCCAGCAGTTACGGACAGGGGGCGGACAATGAGCAGTTCTTC. Its protein is CASSYGQGADNEQFF.